A selection of T cell receptor beta chains follows, all from one sample in a study of shared clonotypes between healthy human individuals. Method: immunoSEQ multiplex PCR; TCRdb's copy keeps in-frame clones and lacks some. This table holds 2 million to 2.5 million clones, approximately 94% found once. Sequenced material: naive CD8+ T cells sorted from blood. The receptors here all came from a man between 18 and 29 years old in good health. Both conserved end residues are part of each CDR3. The D gene is left open where the match is weak. Size values are once, few and many counts, or a class for expanded clones, and some rows have none.

TRBV7-9	TRBJ1-5	.	TRBD1	CASSETGTDNQPQHF	TGTGCCAGCAGCGAAACCGGGACAGACAATCAGCCCCAGCATTTT
TRBV5-8	TRBJ2-7	.	.	CASSAGTLYEQYF	TGTGCCAGCAGCGCCGGGACACTGTACGAGCAGTACTTC
TRBV13	TRBJ2-2	.	TRBD2	CASSPDSGRANTGELFF	TGTGCCAGCAGCCCGGATAGCGGGAGGGCGAACACCGGGGAGCTGTTTTTT
TRBV10-3	TRBJ1-3	.	.	CAISDPPGAGSGNTIYF	TGTGCCATCAGTGACCCCCCGGGCGCAGGGTCTGGAAACACCATATATTTT
TRBV19	TRBJ2-5	.	TRBD1	CASRAGGKETQYF	TGTGCCAGTAGGGCAGGGGGCAAAGAGACCCAGTACTTC
TRBV4-1	TRBJ2-3	once	.	CASSQAAIADTQYF	TGCGCCAGCAGCCAAGCAGCCATAGCAGATACGCAGTATTTT
TRBV7-2	TRBJ1-1	once	.	CASSLELNTEAFF	TGTGCCAGCAGCTTAGAACTGAACACTGAAGCTTTCTTT
TRBV6-5	TRBJ1-3	.	.	CASKGPRVGGNTIYF	TGTGCCAGTAAAGGCCCTCGCGTAGGTGGAAACACCATATATTTT
TRBV30	TRBJ1-3	.	.	CAWADSFRPGNTIYF	TGTGCCTGGGCCGACAGCTTTAGACCCGGTAACACCATATATTTT
TRBV7-2	TRBJ2-7	.	.	CASSRHPGTESYEQYF	TGTGCCAGCAGCAGGCACCCGGGGACGGAGTCCTACGAGCAGTACTTC
TRBV13	TRBJ2-6	.	.	CASSTSGANVLTF	TGTGCCAGCAGCACCTCTGGGGCCAACGTCCTGACTTTC
TRBV27	TRBJ2-1	.	TRBD1	CASSLGTGARNEQFF	TGTGCCAGCAGTTTAGGGACAGGGGCGCGCAATGAGCAGTTCTTC
TRBV5-4	TRBJ2-7	.	.	CASSLGQGWSYEQYF	TGTGCCAGCAGCTTGGGGCAGGGATGGTCCTACGAGCAGTACTTC
TRBV7-9	TRBJ2-7	.	.	CASSLDSWGLEQYF	TGTGCCAGCAGCTTAGATAGCTGGGGGCTCGAGCAGTACTTC
TRBV14	TRBJ2-7	.	TRBD1	CASSQDRGGRWYEQYF	TGTGCCAGCAGCCAAGATCGAGGGGGCCGGTGGTACGAGCAGTACTTC
TRBV28	TRBJ1-1	.	.	CASSLRFPGTMNTEAFF	TGTGCCAGCAGCCTGCGTTTCCCGGGTACCATGAACACTGAAGCTTTCTTT
TRBV5-6	TRBJ2-7	.	.	CASSLVRGEQYF	TGTGCCAGCAGCTTGGTCAGGGGCGAGCAGTACTTC
TRBV7-6	TRBJ2-2	.	.	CASSLVAGAGELFF	TGTGCCAGCAGCTTAGTCGCAGGCGCCGGGGAGCTGTTTTTT
TRBV2	TRBJ2-3	once	.	CASMGLARDTQYF	TGTGCCAGCATGGGGCTAGCCCGAGATACGCAGTATTTT
TRBV27	TRBJ2-5	.	.	CASTGMGETQYF	TGTGCCAGTACAGGGATGGGGGAGACCCAGTACTTC
TRBV1	TRBJ2-7	.	.	CTSSQDSREQYF	TGCACCAGCAGCCAAGATAGCCGCGAGCAGTACTTC
TRBV11-3	TRBJ2-7	.	.	CASSFRDPYEQYF	TGTGCCAGCAGCTTCCGGGACCCCTACGAGCAGTACTTC
TRBV11-2	TRBJ1-4	.	.	CASSLDVTDYEKLFF	TGTGCCAGCAGCCTAGACGTGACAGATTATGAAAAACTGTTTTTT
TRBV7-9	TRBJ2-6	.	.	CAGEGSGANVLTF	TGTGCCGGAGAGGGGTCTGGGGCCAACGTCCTGACTTTC
TRBV30	TRBJ1-2	.	TRBD1	CAWSVGTGYGYTF	TGTGCCTGGAGTGTAGGGACAGGGTATGGCTACACCTTC
TRBV5-5	TRBJ1-2	.	.	CASSPIDSLSYGYTF	TGTGCCAGCAGCCCGATCGACTCTCTCAGCTATGGCTACACCTTC
TRBV7-8	TRBJ1-2	.	.	CASSLEGMTDYGYTF	TGTGCCAGCAGCTTAGAGGGGATGACGGACTATGGCTACACCTTC
TRBV27	TRBJ1-1	.	.	CASSWDGGSAEAFF	TGTGCCAGCAGCTGGGACGGTGGGAGCGCTGAAGCTTTCTTT
TRBV19	TRBJ2-7	.	TRBD1	CASSGTVLPIGEQYF	TGTGCCAGTAGTGGGACAGTACTCCCGATTGGGGAGCAGTACTTC
TRBV10-2	TRBJ2-4	.	TRBD1	CASSEDRGNIQYF	TGCGCCAGCAGTGAGGACAGGGGAAACATTCAGTACTTC
TRBV27	TRBJ2-1	.	.	CASGDGVSSYNEQFF	TGTGCCAGCGGAGACGGGGTGAGCTCCTACAATGAGCAGTTCTTC
TRBV4-1	TRBJ2-3	.	TRBD1	CASSPRDSSTDTQYF	TGCGCCAGCAGCCCCAGGGACAGTTCCACAGATACGCAGTATTTT
TRBV29-1	TRBJ2-7	.	.	CSVGDMSPHEQYF	TGCAGCGTTGGAGACATGTCCCCTCACGAGCAGTACTTC
TRBV30	TRBJ2-2	.	.	CAWGDQNTGELFF	TGTGCCTGGGGCGATCAGAACACCGGGGAGCTGTTTTTT
TRBV6-1	TRBJ2-7	.	.	CASSERGPTNYEQYF	TGTGCCAGCAGTGAACGGGGACCGACAAACTACGAGCAGTACTTC
TRBV11-2	TRBJ2-7	.	.	CASSLALDRRDYEQYF	TGTGCCAGCAGCTTAGCCCTGGACAGGAGGGACTACGAGCAGTACTTC
TRBV19	TRBJ1-2	.	TRBD1	CASSFRTGGAHGYTF	TGTGCCAGTAGTTTCAGGACAGGGGGCGCACATGGCTACACCTTC